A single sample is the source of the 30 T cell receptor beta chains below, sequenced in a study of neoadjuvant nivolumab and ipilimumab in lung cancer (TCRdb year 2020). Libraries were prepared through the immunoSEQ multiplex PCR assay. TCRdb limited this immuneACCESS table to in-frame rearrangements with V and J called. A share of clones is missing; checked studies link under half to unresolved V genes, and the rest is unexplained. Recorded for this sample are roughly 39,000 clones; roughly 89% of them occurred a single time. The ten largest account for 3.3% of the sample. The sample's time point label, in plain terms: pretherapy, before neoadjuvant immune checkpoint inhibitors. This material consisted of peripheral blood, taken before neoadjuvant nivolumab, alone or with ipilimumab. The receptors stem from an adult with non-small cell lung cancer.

As DNA, the CDR3 is TGTGCCAGCAGCCCCCCTCCAGGGGGAGGAGGAGAGACCCAGTACTTC. Protein sequence: CASSPPPGGGGETQYF. The rearrangement links TRBV5-5 to TRBJ2-5, with D perhaps TRBD1 (7 bases). The germline gives CDR1 SGHKS, CDR2 YYEKEE (reference sequence). CDR3 length: 16 residues. The V and J ends lost 4 bases and 4 bases respectively, with 20 bases between them.

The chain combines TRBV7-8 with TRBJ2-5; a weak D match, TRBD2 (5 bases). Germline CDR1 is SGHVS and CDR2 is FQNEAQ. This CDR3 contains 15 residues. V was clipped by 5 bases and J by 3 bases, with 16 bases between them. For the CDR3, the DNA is TGTGCCAGCAGCAAAGTGGCGGACTTAAAAGAGACCCAGTACTTC. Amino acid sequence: CASSKVADLKETQYF.

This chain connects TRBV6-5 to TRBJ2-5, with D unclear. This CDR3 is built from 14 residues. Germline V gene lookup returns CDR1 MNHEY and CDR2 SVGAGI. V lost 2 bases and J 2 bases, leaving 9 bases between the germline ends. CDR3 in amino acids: CASSYRLPQETQYF. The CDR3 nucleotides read TGTGCCAGCAGTTACCGGCTGCCACAAGAGACCCAGTACTTC.

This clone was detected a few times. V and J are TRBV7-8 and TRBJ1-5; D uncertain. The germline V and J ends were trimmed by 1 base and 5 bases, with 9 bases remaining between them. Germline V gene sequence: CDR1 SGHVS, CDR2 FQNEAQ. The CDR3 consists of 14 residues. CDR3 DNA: TGTGCCAGCAGCTTAGGGCAGCCATATCAGCCCCAGCATTTT. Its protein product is CASSLGQPYQPQHF.

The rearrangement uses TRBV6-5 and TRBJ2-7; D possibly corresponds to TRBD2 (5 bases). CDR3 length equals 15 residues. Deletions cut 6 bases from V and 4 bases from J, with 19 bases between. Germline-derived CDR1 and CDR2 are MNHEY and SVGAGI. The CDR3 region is CASSHAAGEIYEQYF. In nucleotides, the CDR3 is TGTGCCAGCAGCCACGCGGCTGGGGAGATATACGAGCAGTACTTC.

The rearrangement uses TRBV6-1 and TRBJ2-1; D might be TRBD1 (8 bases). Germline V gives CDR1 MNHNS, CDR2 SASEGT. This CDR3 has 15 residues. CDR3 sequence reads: CAIARGGQVYNEQFF. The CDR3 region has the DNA TGTGCTATTGCTAGGGGGGGACAGGTGTACAATGAGCAGTTCTTC.

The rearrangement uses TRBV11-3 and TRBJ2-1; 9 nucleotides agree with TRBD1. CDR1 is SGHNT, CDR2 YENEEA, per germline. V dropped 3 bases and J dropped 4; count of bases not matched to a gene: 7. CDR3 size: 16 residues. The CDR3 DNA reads TGTGCCAGCAGCTTTGCCGGGACAGGGCTTTACAATGAGCAGTTCTTC. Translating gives CASSFAGTGLYNEQFF.

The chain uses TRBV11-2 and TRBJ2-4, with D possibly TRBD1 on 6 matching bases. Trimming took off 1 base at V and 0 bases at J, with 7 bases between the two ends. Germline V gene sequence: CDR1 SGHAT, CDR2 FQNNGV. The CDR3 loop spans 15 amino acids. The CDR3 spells CASSLGGGAKNIQYF. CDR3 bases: TGTGCCAGCAGCTTAGGAGGGGGAGCCAAAAACATTCAGTACTTC.

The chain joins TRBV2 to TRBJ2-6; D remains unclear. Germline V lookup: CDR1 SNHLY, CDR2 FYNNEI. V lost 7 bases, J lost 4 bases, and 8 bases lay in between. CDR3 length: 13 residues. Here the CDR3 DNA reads TGTGCCAGCACCGTGTCGGGGGCCAACGTCCTGACTTTC. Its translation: CASTVSGANVLTF.

Here the CDR3 DNA reads TGTGCCAGCTCCTCGACTAGCGGGAGTGCGGTCAATGAGCAGTTCTTC. This encodes CASSSTSGSAVNEQFF. The chain is built from TRBV18 and TRBJ2-1; 12 bases align to TRBD2. The germline V gene encodes CDR1 KGHSH and CDR2 LQKENI. CDR3 size: 16 residues. V gave up 6 bases and J gave up 6 bases; unmatched junction bases: 9.

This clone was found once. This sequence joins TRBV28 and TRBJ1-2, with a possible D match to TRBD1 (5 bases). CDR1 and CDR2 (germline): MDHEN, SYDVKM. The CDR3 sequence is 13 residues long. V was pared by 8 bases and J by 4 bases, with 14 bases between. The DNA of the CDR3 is TGTGCCAGCCGACCGACAGCGTTCTATGGCTACACCTTC. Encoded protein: CASRPTAFYGYTF.

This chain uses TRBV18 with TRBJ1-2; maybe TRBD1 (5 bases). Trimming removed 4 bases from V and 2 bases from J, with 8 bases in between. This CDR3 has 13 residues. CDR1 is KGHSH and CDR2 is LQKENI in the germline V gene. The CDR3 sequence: CASSQGRNYGYTF. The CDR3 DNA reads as TGTGCCAGCTCACAGGGGAGAAACTATGGCTACACCTTC. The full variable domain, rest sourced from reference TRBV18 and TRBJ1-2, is NAGVMQNPRHLVRRRGQEARLRCSPMKGHSHVYWYRQLPEEGLKFMVYLQKENIIDESGMPKERFSAEFPKEGPSILRIQQVVRGDSAAYFCASSQGRNYGYTFGSGTRLTVV.

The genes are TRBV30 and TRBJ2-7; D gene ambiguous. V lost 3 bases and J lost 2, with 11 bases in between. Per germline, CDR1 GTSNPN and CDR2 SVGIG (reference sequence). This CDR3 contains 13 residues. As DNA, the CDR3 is TGTGCCTGGAGCCCTAAGGATACCTACGAGCAGTACTTC. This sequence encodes CAWSPKDTYEQYF. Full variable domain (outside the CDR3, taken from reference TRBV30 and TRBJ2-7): SQTIHQWPATLVQPVGSPLSLECTVEGTSNPNLYWYRQAAGRGLQLLFYSVGIGQISSEVPQNLSASRPQDRQFILSSKKLLLSDSGFYLCAWSPKDTYEQYFGPGTRLTVT.

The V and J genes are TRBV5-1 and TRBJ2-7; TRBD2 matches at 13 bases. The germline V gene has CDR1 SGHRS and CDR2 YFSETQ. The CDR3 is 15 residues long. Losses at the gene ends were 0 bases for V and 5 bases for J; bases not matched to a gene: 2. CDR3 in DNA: TGCGCCAGCAGCTTGGGGACTAGCGGGAGCCACGAGCAGTACTTC. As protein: CASSLGTSGSHEQYF.

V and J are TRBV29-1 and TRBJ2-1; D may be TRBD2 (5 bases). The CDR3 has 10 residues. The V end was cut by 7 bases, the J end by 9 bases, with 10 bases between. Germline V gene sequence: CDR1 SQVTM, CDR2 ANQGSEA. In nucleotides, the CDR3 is TGCAGCGCCGTCCGGGGTGAGCAGTTCTTC. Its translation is CSAVRGEQFF.

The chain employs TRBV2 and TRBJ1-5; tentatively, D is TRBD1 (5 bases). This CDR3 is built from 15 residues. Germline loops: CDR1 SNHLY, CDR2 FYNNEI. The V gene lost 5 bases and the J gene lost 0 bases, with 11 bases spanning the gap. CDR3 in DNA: TGTGCCAGCAGTCAGACAGCCTATAGCAATCAGCCCCAGCATTTT. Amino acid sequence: CASSQTAYSNQPQHF.

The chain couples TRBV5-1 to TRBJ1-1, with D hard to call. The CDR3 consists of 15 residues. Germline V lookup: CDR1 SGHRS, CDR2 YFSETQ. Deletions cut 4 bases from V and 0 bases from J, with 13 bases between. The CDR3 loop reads CASSRLRDMNTEAFF. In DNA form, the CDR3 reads TGCGCCAGCAGCCGGCTTAGAGACATGAACACTGAAGCTTTCTTT.

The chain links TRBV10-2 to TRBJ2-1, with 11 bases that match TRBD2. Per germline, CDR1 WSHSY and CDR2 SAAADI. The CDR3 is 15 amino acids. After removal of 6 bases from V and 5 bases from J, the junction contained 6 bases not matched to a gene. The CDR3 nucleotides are TGCGCCAGCAGCTATCTAGCGGGAGGCAACAATGAGCAGTTCTTC. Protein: CASSYLAGGNNEQFF.

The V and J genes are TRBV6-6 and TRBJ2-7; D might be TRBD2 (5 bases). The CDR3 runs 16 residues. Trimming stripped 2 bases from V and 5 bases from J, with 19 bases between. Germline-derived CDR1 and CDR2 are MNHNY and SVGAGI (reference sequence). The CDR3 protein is CASSYKRQFGDNEQYF. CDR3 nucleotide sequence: TGTGCCAGCAGTTACAAGCGGCAGTTTGGGGATAACGAGCAGTACTTC.

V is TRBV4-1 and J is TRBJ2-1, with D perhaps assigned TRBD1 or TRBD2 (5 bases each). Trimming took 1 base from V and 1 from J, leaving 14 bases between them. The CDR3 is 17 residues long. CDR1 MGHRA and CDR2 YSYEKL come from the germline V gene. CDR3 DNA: TGCGCCAGCAGCCAAGTTCTTATGGGGGTTTCCTACAATGAGCAGTTCTTC. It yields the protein CASSQVLMGVSYNEQFF.

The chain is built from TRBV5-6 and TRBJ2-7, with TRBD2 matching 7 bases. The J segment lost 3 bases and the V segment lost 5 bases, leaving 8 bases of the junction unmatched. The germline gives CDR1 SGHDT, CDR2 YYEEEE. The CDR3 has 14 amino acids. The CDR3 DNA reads TGTGCCAGCAGAAGACTAGCCATTTTCTACGAGCAGTACTTC. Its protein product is CASRRLAIFYEQYF.

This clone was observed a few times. CDR3 nucleotide sequence: TGTGCCAGCAGCTCGCGGGGATCTCAAGAGACCCAGTACTTC. Encoded protein: CASSSRGSQETQYF. The rearrangement joins TRBV7-2 to TRBJ2-5; maybe TRBD2 (6 bases). Germline V CDR1 and CDR2: SGHTA, FQGNSA. The ends were cut back, 4 bases at V and 2 bases at J, with 11 bases in the middle. This CDR3 is 14 amino acids long.

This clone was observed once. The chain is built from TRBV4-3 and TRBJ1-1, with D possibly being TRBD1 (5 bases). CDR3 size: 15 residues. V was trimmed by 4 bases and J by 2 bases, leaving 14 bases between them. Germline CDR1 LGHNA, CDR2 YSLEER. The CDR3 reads CASSRTTGVNTEAFF. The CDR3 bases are TGCGCCAGCAGCCGGACAACAGGAGTTAACACTGAAGCTTTCTTT.

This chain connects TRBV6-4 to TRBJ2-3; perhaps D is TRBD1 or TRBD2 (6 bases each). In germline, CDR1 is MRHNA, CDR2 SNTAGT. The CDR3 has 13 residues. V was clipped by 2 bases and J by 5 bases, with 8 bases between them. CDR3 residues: CASSDGGQDTQYF. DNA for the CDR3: TGTGCCAGCAGTGACGGGGGGCAAGATACGCAGTATTTT.

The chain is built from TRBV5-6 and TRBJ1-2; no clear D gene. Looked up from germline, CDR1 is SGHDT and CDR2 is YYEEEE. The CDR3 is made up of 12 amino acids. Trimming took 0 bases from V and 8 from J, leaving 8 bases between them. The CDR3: CASSLALIGYTF. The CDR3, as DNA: TGTGCCAGCAGCTTGGCACTGATAGGCTACACCTTC.

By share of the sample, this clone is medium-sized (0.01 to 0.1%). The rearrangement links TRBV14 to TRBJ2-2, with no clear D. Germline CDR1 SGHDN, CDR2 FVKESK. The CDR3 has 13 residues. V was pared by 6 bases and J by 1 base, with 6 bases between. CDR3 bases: TGTGCCAGCAGTCGAGGGAACACCGGGGAGCTGTTTTTT. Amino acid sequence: CASSRGNTGELFF.

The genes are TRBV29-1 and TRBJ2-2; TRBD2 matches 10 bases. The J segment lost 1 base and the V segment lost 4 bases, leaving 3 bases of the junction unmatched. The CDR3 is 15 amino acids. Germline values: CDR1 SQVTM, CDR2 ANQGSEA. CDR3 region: CSVVSGRQNTGELFF. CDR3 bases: TGCAGCGTTGTTAGCGGGAGGCAGAACACCGGGGAGCTGTTTTTT.

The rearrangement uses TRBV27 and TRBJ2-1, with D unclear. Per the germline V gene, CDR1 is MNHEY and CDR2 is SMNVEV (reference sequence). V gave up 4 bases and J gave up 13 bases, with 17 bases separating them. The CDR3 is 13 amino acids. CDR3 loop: CASSSPGLFSQFF. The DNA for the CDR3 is TGTGCCAGCAGTTCCCCTGGGCTATTCAGTCAGTTCTTC.

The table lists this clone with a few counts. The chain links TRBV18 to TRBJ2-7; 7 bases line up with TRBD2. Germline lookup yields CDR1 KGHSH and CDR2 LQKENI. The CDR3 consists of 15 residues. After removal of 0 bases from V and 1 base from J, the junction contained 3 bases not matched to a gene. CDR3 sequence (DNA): TGTGCCAGCTCACCACCGGGGGGGGAATCCTACGAGCAGTACTTC. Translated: CASSPPGGESYEQYF.

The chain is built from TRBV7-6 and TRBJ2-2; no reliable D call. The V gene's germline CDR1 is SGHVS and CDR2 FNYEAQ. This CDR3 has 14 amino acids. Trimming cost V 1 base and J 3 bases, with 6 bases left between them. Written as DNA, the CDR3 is TGTGCCAGCAGCTTAGGGTCCCACACCGGGGAGCTGTTTTTT. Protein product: CASSLGSHTGELFF.